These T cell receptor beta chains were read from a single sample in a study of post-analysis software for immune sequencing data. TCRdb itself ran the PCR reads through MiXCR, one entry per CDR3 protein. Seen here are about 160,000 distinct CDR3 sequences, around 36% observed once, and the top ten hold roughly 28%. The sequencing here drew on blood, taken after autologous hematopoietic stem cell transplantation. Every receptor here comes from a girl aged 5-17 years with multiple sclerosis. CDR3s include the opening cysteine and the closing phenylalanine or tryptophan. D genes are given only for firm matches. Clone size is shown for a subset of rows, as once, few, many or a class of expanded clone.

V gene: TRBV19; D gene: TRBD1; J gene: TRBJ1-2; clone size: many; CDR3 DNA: TGTGCCAGTAGTCCTTCCCGGACAGGGGACTATGGCTACACCTTC; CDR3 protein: CASSPSRTGDYGYTF
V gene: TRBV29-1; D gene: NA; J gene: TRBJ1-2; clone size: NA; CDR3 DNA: TGCAGCGTTGAAAGGCGCCGGGGCTACACCTTC; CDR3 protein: CSVERRRGYTF
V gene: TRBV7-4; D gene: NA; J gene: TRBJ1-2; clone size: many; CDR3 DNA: TGTGCCAGCAGCTTAGAGGCCGGGGGCTACACCTTC; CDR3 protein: CASSLEAGGYTF
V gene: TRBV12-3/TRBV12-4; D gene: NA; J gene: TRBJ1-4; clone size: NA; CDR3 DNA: TGTGCCAGCAGTTTAACAGGACCGTCTAAGAAGCTGTTTTTT; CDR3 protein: CASSLTGPSKKLFF
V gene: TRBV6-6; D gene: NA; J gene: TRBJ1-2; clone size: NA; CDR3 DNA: TGTGCCAGCAGTGACTTAAAGGTTGGCTACACCTTC; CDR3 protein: CASSDLKVGYTF
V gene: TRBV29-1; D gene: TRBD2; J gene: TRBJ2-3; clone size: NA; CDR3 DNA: TGCAGCGTTTATCGCGGGGGGGCCGCAGATACGCAGTATTTT; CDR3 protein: CSVYRGGAADTQYF
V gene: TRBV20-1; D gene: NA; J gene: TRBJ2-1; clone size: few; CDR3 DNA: TGCAGTGCTAGAGATCGGGGGGAGCAGTTCTTC; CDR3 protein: CSARDRGEQFF
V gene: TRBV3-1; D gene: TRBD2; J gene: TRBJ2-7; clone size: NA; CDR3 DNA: TGTGCCAGCAGCCAAAGGACTAGCGGGAGGCCCGCTTCACTCGAGCAGTACTTC; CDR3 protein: CASSQRTSGRPASLEQYF
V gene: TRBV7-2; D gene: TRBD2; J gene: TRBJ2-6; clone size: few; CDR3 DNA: TGTGCCAGCAGGGGACTAGCGGGTTCCTCTGGGGCCAACGTCCTGACTTTC; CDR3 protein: CASRGLAGSSGANVLTF
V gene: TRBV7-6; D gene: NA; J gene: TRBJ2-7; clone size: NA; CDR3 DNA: TGTGCCAGCAGCCACAGGGAGCCCTACGAGCAGTACTTC; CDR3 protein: CASSHREPYEQYF
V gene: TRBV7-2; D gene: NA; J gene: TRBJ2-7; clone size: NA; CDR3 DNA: TGTGCCAGCAGCTTAATTTGCGAGCAGTACTTC; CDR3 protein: CASSLICEQYF
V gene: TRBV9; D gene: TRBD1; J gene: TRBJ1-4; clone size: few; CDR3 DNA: TGTGCCAGCAGCCCCGAGGGGGCGACTAATGAAAAACTGTTTTTT; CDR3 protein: CASSPEGATNEKLFF
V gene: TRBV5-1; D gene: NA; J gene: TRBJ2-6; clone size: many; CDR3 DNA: TGCGCCAGCAGCTTGGAGACAGGAGGGTCTGGGGCCAACGTCCTGACTTTC; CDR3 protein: CASSLETGGSGANVLTF
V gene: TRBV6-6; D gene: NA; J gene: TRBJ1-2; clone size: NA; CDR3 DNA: TGTGCCAGCAGTTACTATGGCTACACCTTC; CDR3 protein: CASSYYGYTF
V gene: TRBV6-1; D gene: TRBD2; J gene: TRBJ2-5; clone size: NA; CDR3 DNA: TGTGCCAGCAGTGATGGTACTAGCGGCCAAGAGACCCAGTACTTC; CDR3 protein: CASSDGTSGQETQYF
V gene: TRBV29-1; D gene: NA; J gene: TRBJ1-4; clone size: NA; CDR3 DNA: TGCAGCGTTGAAGGGGGGAAGAATGAAAAACGGTTTTTT; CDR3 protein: CSVEGGKNEKRFF
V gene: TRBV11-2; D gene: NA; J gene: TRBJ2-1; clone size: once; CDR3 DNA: TGTGCCAGCAGCGTTCTAGCACTTCGCGGCGATGAGCAGTTCTTC; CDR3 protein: CASSVLALRGDEQFF
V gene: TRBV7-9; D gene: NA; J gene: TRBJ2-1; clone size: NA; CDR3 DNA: TGTGCCAGCAGCTTATCCCCCAGGGTGGGCAATGAGCAGTTCTTC; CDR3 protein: CASSLSPRVGNEQFF
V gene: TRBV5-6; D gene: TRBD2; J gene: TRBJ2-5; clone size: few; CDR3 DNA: TGTGCCAGCAGCACCGGGAGCGGGGGGGAGACCCAGTACTTC; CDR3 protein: CASSTGSGGETQYF
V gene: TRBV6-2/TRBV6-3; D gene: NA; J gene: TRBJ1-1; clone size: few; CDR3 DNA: TGTGCCAGCAGTTTTAGGGCGGGCACTGAAGCTTTCTTT; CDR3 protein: CASSFRAGTEAFF
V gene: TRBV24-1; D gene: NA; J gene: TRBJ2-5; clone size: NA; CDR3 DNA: TGTGCCACCAGTGACTCCGCCGGGCGGGCCCTCCAAGAGACCCAGTACTTC; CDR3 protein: CATSDSAGRALQETQYF
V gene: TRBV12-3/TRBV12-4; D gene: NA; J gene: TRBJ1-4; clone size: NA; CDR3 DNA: TGTGCCAGCAGTTTCAGGGGCGTAACTAATGAAAAACTGTTTTTT; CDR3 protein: CASSFRGVTNEKLFF
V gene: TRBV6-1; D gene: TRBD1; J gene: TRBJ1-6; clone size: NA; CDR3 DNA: TGTGCCAGCAGGTTGGACAGGGAGTATTTACCCCTCCACTTT; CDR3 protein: CASRLDREYLPLHF
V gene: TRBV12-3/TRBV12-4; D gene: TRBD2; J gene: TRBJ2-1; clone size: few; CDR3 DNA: TGTGCCAGCAGTTTGAAAAATAGGACTAGCGGGAGATTCAATGAGCAGTTCTTC; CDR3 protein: CASSLKNRTSGRFNEQFF
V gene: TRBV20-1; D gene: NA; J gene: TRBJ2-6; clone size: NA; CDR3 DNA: TGCAGTGCTAGGATCCTGGAGGCCAACGTCCTGACTTTC; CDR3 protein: CSARILEANVLTF
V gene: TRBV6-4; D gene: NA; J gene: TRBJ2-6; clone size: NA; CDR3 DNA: TGTGCCAGCAGTGACAGCGCTGGGGCCAACGTCCTGACTTTC; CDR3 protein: CASSDSAGANVLTF
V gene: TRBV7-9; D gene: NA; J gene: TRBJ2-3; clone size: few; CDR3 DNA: TGTGCCAGCAGCTTCGATGGGCAGTATTTT; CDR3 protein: CASSFDGQYF
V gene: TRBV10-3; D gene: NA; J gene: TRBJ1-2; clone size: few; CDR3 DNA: TGTGCCATCAGTGAGACCCAACAGGTCCGGGGATACTATGGCTACACCTTC; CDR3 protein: CAISETQQVRGYYGYTF
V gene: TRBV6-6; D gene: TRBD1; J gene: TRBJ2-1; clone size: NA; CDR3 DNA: TGTGCCAGCAGCGCTGACCCGGGACAGGGCAACAATGAGCAGTTCTTC; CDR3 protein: CASSADPGQGNNEQFF
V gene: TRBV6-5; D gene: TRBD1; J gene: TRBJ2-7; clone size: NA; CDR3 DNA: TGTGCCAGCAAATACACAGGGGGCGAGCAGTACTTC; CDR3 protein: CASKYTGGEQYF
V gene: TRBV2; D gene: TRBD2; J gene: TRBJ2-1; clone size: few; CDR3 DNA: TGTGCCAGCAGTGTGGGACTAGCGGCAATGGGAGAGACCCAGTTCTTC; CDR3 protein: CASSVGLAAMGETQFF
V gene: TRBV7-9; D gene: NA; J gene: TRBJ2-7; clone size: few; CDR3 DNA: TGTGCCAGCAGCCCGGGCATGGCTAGCTCCTACGAGCAGTACTTC; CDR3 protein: CASSPGMASSYEQYF
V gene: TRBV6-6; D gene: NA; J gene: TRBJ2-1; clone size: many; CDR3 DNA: TGTGCCAGCACACCGAGGACGGGCTCCTACAATGAGCAGTTCTTC; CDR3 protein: CASTPRTGSYNEQFF
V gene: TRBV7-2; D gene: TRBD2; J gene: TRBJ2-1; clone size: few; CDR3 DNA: TGTGCCAGCAGCTTACTACGGGGAGCGGGAGGTAATAATGAGCAGTTCTTC; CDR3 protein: CASSLLRGAGGNNEQFF
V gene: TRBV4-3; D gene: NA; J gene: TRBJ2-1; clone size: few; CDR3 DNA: TGCGCCAGCAGCCAAGAGCGGTCCGACGGCCAGGAGCAGTTCTTC; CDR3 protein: CASSQERSDGQEQFF
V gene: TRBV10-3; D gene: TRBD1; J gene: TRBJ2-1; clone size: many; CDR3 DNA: TGTGCCATCAGTGAGGCAGGGGGCCCTTACAATGAGCAGTTCTTC; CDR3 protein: CAISEAGGPYNEQFF
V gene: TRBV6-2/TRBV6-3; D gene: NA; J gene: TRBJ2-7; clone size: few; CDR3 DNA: TGTGCCAGCAGACACGACTACGCCTACGAGCAGTACTTC; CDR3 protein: CASRHDYAYEQYF
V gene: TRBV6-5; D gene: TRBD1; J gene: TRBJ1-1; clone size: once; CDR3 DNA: TGTGCCAGCGGGATCAGGGGGCCCCCGAACACTGAAGCTTTCTTT; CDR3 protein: CASGIRGPPNTEAFF
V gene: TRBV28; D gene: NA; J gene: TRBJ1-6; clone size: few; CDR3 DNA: TGTGCCAGCAATCTACAGGGTTCGGCACCCCTCCACTTT; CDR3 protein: CASNLQGSAPLHF
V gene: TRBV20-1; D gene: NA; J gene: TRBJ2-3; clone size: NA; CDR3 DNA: TGCAGTGCCCAACCGGGGATGGATACGCAGTATTTT; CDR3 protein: CSAQPGMDTQYF
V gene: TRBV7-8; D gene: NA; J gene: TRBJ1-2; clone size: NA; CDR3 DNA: TGTGCCAGCAGCTTAGGGCCGGGAAGGTATGGCTACACCTTC; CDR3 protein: CASSLGPGRYGYTF
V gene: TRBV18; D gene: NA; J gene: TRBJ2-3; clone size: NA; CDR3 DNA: TGTGCCAGCTCGAGCGGTCCCGGGGGCGATCACACAGATACGCAGTATTTT; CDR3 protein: CASSSGPGGDHTDTQYF
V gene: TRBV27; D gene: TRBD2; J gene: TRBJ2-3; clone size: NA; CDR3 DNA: TGTGCCAGCAGTTTCGTCCCAGTAGCGGGAGTCACAGATACGCAGTATTTT; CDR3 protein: CASSFVPVAGVTDTQYF
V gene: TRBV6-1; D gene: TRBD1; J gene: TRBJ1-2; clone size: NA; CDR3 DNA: TGTGCCAGCAGTGAAGTGGGCAGGGGGCTGTTTCCTGACTATGGCTACACCTTC; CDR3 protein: CASSEVGRGLFPDYGYTF